The 8 T cell receptor beta chains below all came from one sample that was sequenced in a study of T cell responses to AZD1222 COVID-19 vaccine. Generated by immunoSEQ multiplex PCR, the TCRdb table keeps only in-frame clones and is missing some. The table includes about 77,000 clones, about 92% detected once. Source: peripheral blood, taken 28 days after the second AZD1222 dose. Receptors originate from an adult who received the AZD1222 COVID-19 vaccine.

This clone is a singleton in its sample. V gene TRBV28 combines with J gene TRBJ2-6, with a tentative D call TRBD2 (6 bases). V was clipped by 7 bases and J by 2 bases, with 12 bases between them. The length of the CDR3 is 15 residues. Germline V gene sequence: CDR1 MDHEN, CDR2 SYDVKM. DNA for the CDR3: TGTGCCAGCAAGGAGGGGTGGACTGGGGCCAACGTCCTGACTTTC. Translated, it gives CASKEGWTGANVLTF.

This clone was seen only once. The V and J genes are TRBV19 and TRBJ1-2; 10 nucleotides match TRBD1. CDR3 size: 15 residues. The trim removed 6 bases at V and 4 bases at J, leaving 8 bases unmatched. The V gene's germline CDR1 is LNHDA and CDR2 SQIVND (reference sequence). The CDR3 spells CASRSDRGPSYGYTF. CDR3 DNA: TGTGCCAGTAGAAGCGACAGGGGGCCTAGCTATGGCTACACCTTC.

The chain links TRBV18 to TRBJ2-1, with 10 nucleotides matching TRBD2. The germline gives CDR1 KGHSH, CDR2 LQKENI. J gave up 8 bases and V 1 base, and 11 bases lay outside the gene matches. The CDR3 runs 17 residues. The CDR3 region has the DNA TGTGCCAGCTCACCACTCGGGGCTAGCGGGAGTTTCTATGAGCAGTTCTTC. Protein product: CASSPLGASGSFYEQFF.

The rearrangement links TRBV28 to TRBJ1-2, with unresolved D. Germline loops: CDR1 MDHEN, CDR2 SYDVKM. The V end was cut by 5 bases, the J end by 4 bases, with 17 bases between. This CDR3 contains 15 residues. The CDR3 protein is CASSTRDSTLYGYTF. CDR3 nucleotide sequence: TGTGCCAGCAGTACCCGGGATTCCACACTCTATGGCTACACCTTC.

This rearrangement joins TRBV28 to TRBJ1-5, with D possibly matching TRBD1 (5 bases). Germline CDR1 is MDHEN and CDR2 is SYDVKM. Trimming shortened V by 5 bases and J by 1 base, and 18 bases separated the two germline ends. The CDR3 contains 17 residues. CDR3 residues: CASSEIGGGISNQPQHF. The DNA for the CDR3 is TGTGCCAGCAGTGAAATTGGGGGGGGTATCAGCAATCAGCCCCAGCATTTT.

The V call is TRBV19, the J call TRBJ2-7; D may be TRBD1 or TRBD2 (6 bases each). From germline, CDR1 is LNHDA and CDR2 SQIVND (reference sequence). This CDR3 comprises 14 residues. Trimming removed 5 bases at V and 2 bases at J, with 13 bases between. The CDR3 coding sequence is TGTGCCAGTAGTCCTCAAGGGGGGACCTACGAGCAGTACTTC. It translates to CASSPQGGTYEQYF.

CDR3 in DNA: TGTGCCAGCAGTTCTCCAGGGGGCGGCTACACCTTC. Its translation is CASSSPGGGYTF. The rearrangement uses TRBV6-2 or TRBV6-3 and TRBJ1-2; 8 bases match TRBD1. Germline CDR1 MNHEY, CDR2 SVGEGT. There are 12 residues in the CDR3. V shed 4 bases and J 8 bases; nucleotides not matched to a gene: 3.

The CDR3 here is CASSVDGNTEAFF. CDR3 sequence (DNA): TGTGCCAGCAGCGTGGACGGGAACACTGAAGCTTTCTTT. The chain links TRBV6-4 to TRBJ1-1; D unclear. CDR1 and CDR2 from the germline V gene are MRHNA and SNTAGT. Trimming removed 6 bases from V and 1 base from J, with 9 bases in between. The CDR3 spans 13 residues.